This passage covers 25 T cell receptor beta chains from one sample sequenced in a study of T cell responses to AZD1222 COVID-19 vaccine. The repertoire was sequenced with immunoSEQ multiplex PCR; TCRdb's copy has only in-frame clones and lacks some. The table has tens of thousands of clones, roughly nine tenths seen once. Sequenced material: peripheral blood, taken on day 0 of AZD1222 vaccination. The receptor set was obtained from an adult in good health.

The genes are TRBV5-1 and TRBJ2-3; D gene uncertain. Germline V CDR1 and CDR2: SGHRS, YFSETQ. CDR3 length: 15 amino acids. V was trimmed by 4 bases and J by 2 bases, leaving 14 bases between them. CDR3 in DNA: TGCGCCAGCAGCGGCGAAGGGTTTGCCACAGATACGCAGTATTTT. This gives the protein CASSGEGFATDTQYF.

The gene calls are TRBV24-1 and TRBJ2-1, with 8 bases fitting TRBD2. CDR1 and CDR2 from the germline V gene are KGHDR and SFDVKD. The CDR3 has 14 amino acids. The V gene end was trimmed by 4 bases and the J gene end by 3 bases; junction bases not matched to a gene: 1. The CDR3 region is CATSEGTSYNEQFF. In DNA, the CDR3 is TGTGCCACCAGTGAGGGGACTAGCTACAATGAGCAGTTCTTC.

The rearrangement uses TRBV7-9 and TRBJ2-1; 7 positions match TRBD2. The CDR3 runs to 16 residues. Unmatched junction bases numbered 12, after V lost 5 bases and J lost 5 bases. In germline, CDR1 is SEHNR, CDR2 FQNEAQ (reference sequence). This CDR3 is CASSPLAGVVNNEQFF. The CDR3 region has the DNA TGTGCCAGCAGCCCTTTAGCGGGCGTAGTCAACAATGAGCAGTTCTTC.

This clone is a singleton in its sample. The chain carries TRBV9 and TRBJ1-3; no clear D. CDR1 and CDR2 (germline): SGDLS, YYNGEE. The CDR3 has 12 residues. Between the trimmed V and J ends, which lost 4 bases and 7 bases, there was a span of 9 bases. The CDR3 nucleotides read TGTGCCAGCAGCCCCAACCGTAACACCATATATTTT. Translating it yields CASSPNRNTIYF.

This clone was seen a few times. The chain links TRBV19 to TRBJ2-6; no clear D. Germline loops: CDR1 LNHDA, CDR2 SQIVND (reference sequence). Trimming removed 1 base at V and 0 bases at J, with 7 bases between. This CDR3 has 16 residues. The DNA for the CDR3 is TGTGCCAGTAGTATAGGGGCCACCTCTGGGGCCAACGTCCTGACTTTC. Translated: CASSIGATSGANVLTF.

The V gene is TRBV24-1, the J gene TRBJ2-5, with a tentative D call TRBD2 (5 bases). V was pared by 7 bases and J by 5 bases, with 13 bases between. Per the germline V gene, CDR1 is KGHDR and CDR2 is SFDVKD. The CDR3 has 13 residues. The CDR3 is CATSTDFSETQYF. The CDR3 coding sequence is TGTGCCACCAGCACGGACTTCTCGGAGACCCAGTACTTC.

The table lists this clone with a count of one. This chain uses TRBV11-2 with TRBJ2-3, with a possible D match to TRBD2 (6 bases). Trimming took off 5 bases at V and 1 base at J, with 10 bases between the two ends. CDR1 is SGHAT, CDR2 FQNNGV, per germline. This CDR3 is 14 amino acids long. CDR3: CASSPPGGTDTQYF. CDR3 nucleotide sequence: TGTGCCAGCAGCCCACCGGGGGGCACAGATACGCAGTATTTT. The entire variable domain, with the rest obtained from reference TRBV11-2 and TRBJ2-3, is as follows: EAGVAQSPRYKIIEKRQSVAFWCNPISGHATLYWYQQILGQGPKLLIQFQNNGVVDDSQLPKDRFSAERLKGVDSTLKIQPAKLEDSAVYLCASSPPGGTDTQYFGPGTRLTVL.

This clone has more than one count but fewer than ten. The chain is built from TRBV5-1 and TRBJ2-2, with D maybe TRBD2 (6 bases). CDR1 SGHRS and CDR2 YFSETQ come from the germline V gene. The CDR3 totals 17 residues. V dropped 4 bases and J dropped 2 bases, with 18 bases sitting between them. DNA for the CDR3: TGCGCCAGCAGCCCGAACTGGGGAGGCGGAAACACCGGGGAGCTGTTTTTT. Amino acid sequence: CASSPNWGGGNTGELFF.

The J gene is TRBJ2-3, the V gene TRBV20-1; D gene uncertain. V was pared by 3 bases and J by 4 bases, with 11 bases between. The CDR3 has 13 amino acids. Germline loops: CDR1 DFQATT, CDR2 SNEGSKA (reference sequence). The CDR3 region is CSASSPDPDTQYF. CDR3 sequence (DNA): TGCAGTGCTAGTTCCCCCGACCCAGATACGCAGTATTTT.

The chain links TRBV12-3 or TRBV12-4 to TRBJ1-1, with 10 bases identical to TRBD1. Losses at the gene ends were 0 bases for V and 10 bases for J; bases not matched to a gene: 2. This CDR3 has 13 amino acids. In nucleotides, the CDR3 is TGTGCCAGCAGTTTAGCCGGACAGGGGGTAGCTTTCTTT. This codes for CASSLAGQGVAFF.

This clone has a single count. This chain connects TRBV10-3 to TRBJ1-1; D may be TRBD1 (5 bases). This CDR3 region has 13 residues. CDR1 ENHRY and CDR2 SYGVKD come from the germline V gene. V lost 4 bases, J lost 1 base, and 7 bases lay in between. CDR3 residues: CAISATENTEAFF. Written as DNA, the CDR3 is TGTGCCATCAGTGCGACAGAGAACACTGAAGCTTTCTTT.

V and J are TRBV6-4 and TRBJ2-1, with TRBD2 identical over 8 bases. This CDR3 contains 14 residues. The V and J ends lost 6 bases and 7 bases, in that order; junction bases with no gene match: 8. The germline V gene has CDR1 MRHNA and CDR2 SNTAGT. CDR3 bases: TGTGCCAGCAGCGCAAGGACTAGCCCTAATGAGCAGTTCTTC. This sequence encodes CASSARTSPNEQFF.

This clone was observed once. This CDR3 is CASSLGLAGTRELFF. CDR3 nucleotide sequence: TGCGCCAGCAGCTTGGGACTAGCGGGGACGAGGGAGCTGTTTTTT. The chain carries TRBV5-1 and TRBJ2-2; 11 nucleotides line up with TRBD2. Germline-derived CDR1 and CDR2 are SGHRS and YFSETQ. The CDR3 runs to 15 residues. V was clipped by 0 bases and J by 9 bases; unmatched bases: 4. Full variable domain (outside the CDR3, taken from reference TRBV5-1 and TRBJ2-2): KAGVTQTPRYLIKTRGQQVTLSCSPISGHRSVSWYQQTPGQGLQFLFEYFSETQRNKGNFPGRFSGRQFSNSRSEMNVSTLELGDSALYLCASSLGLAGTRELFFGEGSRLTVL.

The chain has TRBV5-6 and TRBJ1-5; 8 bases are shared with TRBD1. Germline V gives CDR1 SGHDT, CDR2 YYEEEE. This CDR3 region has 16 residues. The V and J ends lost 4 bases and 3 bases, in that order; junction bases with no gene match: 9. The CDR3 is CASSRFRTGHNQPQHF. The CDR3, as DNA: TGTGCCAGCAGCCGATTTCGGACAGGGCACAATCAGCCCCAGCATTTT.

V is TRBV25-1 and J is TRBJ2-5; TRBD1 aligns across 9 bases. The CDR3 has 14 amino acids. CDR1 is MGHDK, CDR2 SYGVNS, per germline. Unmatched junction bases numbered 5, after V lost 7 bases and J lost 2 bases. CDR3 nucleotides: TGTGCCAGCATCCGGACAGGGGCACAAGAGACCCAGTACTTC. Its translation is CASIRTGAQETQYF.

The V and J genes are TRBV5-1 and TRBJ1-2, with D perhaps matching TRBD1 (6 bases). The germline gives CDR1 SGHRS, CDR2 YFSETQ. V was clipped by 4 bases and J by 1 base, with 11 bases between them. The CDR3 length is 14 residues. The CDR3 region is CASSLDSLNYGYTF. As DNA, the CDR3 is TGCGCCAGCAGCCTGGACAGCCTTAACTATGGCTACACCTTC.

The chain recombines TRBV27 with TRBJ1-1; a weak D match, TRBD1 (5 bases). The CDR3 is made up of 15 amino acids. Trimming took off 5 bases at V and 0 bases at J, with 13 bases between the two ends. The germline V gene encodes CDR1 MNHEY and CDR2 SMNVEV (reference sequence). This CDR3 is CASSMLTAMNTEAFF. The CDR3 coding sequence is TGTGCCAGCAGTATGCTGACAGCTATGAACACTGAAGCTTTCTTT.

This chain uses TRBV7-8 with TRBJ1-4; D gene uncertain. Germline assignment: CDR1 SGHVS and CDR2 FQNEAQ. The CDR3 consists of 14 residues. The V end was cut by 7 bases, the J end by 4 bases, with 13 bases between. In DNA form, the CDR3 reads TGTGCCAGCAAGCCCTACAGCAATAATGAAAAACTGTTTTTT. This sequence encodes CASKPYSNNEKLFF.

The chain recombines TRBV6-8 with TRBJ2-3; TRBD2 is a possible D gene (5 bases). The CDR3 is 17 residues long. The V and J ends lost 3 bases and 4 bases respectively, with 20 bases between them. Germline CDR1 is MNHGY and CDR2 is SAAAGT. The CDR3 loop reads CASSYDWTAPKPDTQYF. In nucleotides, the CDR3 is TGTGCCAGCAGTTATGACTGGACTGCCCCGAAACCAGATACGCAGTATTTT.

Only a few counts were recorded for this clone. V is TRBV5-8 and J is TRBJ2-7; 12 bases fit TRBD2. The V and J ends lost 3 bases and 2 bases, in that order; junction bases with no gene match: 9. The CDR3 loop spans 17 amino acids. Germline V lookup: CDR1 SGHTS, CDR2 YDEGEE. In DNA form, the CDR3 reads TGTGCCAGCAGCTCCGGTTTCTGGACTAGCGGGGCCTACGAGCAGTACTTC. Translation: CASSSGFWTSGAYEQYF.

The gene calls are TRBV4-1 and TRBJ1-2; 10 nucleotides match TRBD1. The CDR3 contains 12 residues. Germline V gives CDR1 MGHRA, CDR2 YSYEKL. V shed 6 bases, J shed 8 bases, and the junction held 3 bases outside the gene matches. Written as DNA, the CDR3 is TGCGCCAGCAGAGACAGGGGGCACGGCTACACCTTC. This codes for CASRDRGHGYTF.

J is TRBJ2-3 and V is TRBV24-1; 9 bases are a match to TRBD2. This CDR3 region has 19 residues. Germline V gene lookup returns CDR1 KGHDR and CDR2 SFDVKD. V gave up 3 bases and J gave up 0 bases; unmatched junction bases: 12. The CDR3 coding sequence is TGTGCCACCAGTGATCCCTCTTCCGCGGGGGGGCCTAGCACAGATACGCAGTATTTT. As protein: CATSDPSSAGGPSTDTQYF.

The rearrangement joins TRBV5-6 to TRBJ2-3; D not resolved. Trimming pared 1 base from V and 3 bases from J, leaving 12 bases between. The length of the CDR3 is 15 residues. The germline V gene has CDR1 SGHDT and CDR2 YYEEEE. DNA for the CDR3: TGTGCCAGCAGCTTGTCAGTAGTTAGGACAGATACGCAGTATTTT. Translated: CASSLSVVRTDTQYF.

The chain employs TRBV5-1 and TRBJ2-3; a possible D gene is TRBD1 (5 bases). V was shortened by 3 bases and J by 2 bases, with 10 bases between the two germline ends. The CDR3 extends over 14 amino acids. The germline V gene has CDR1 SGHRS and CDR2 YFSETQ. CDR3 sequence (DNA): TGCGCCAGCAGCTACCTGACAGACACAGATACGCAGTATTTT. Protein: CASSYLTDTDTQYF.

The V and J genes are TRBV7-2 and TRBJ2-5; 7 nucleotides line up with TRBD1. This CDR3 region has 13 residues. CDR1 and CDR2 (germline): SGHTA, FQGNSA. J lost 4 bases, V lost 5 bases, and 4 bases had no gene match. The CDR3, as DNA: TGTGCCAGCAGCCCAGGGGGAAGAGAGACCCAGTACTTC. It yields the protein CASSPGGRETQYF.